The 10 T cell receptor beta chains below all came from one sample that was sequenced in a study of CD4+ T cells in melanoma. Sequencing used immunoSEQ multiplex PCR; TCRdb keeps in-frame clones, though not all of them. Of 17,000 or so clones in the sample, approximately 83% were seen once. Sequenced sample: cells from a culture (not recorded whether cultured in vitro). Every receptor here comes from a human donor with melanoma.

The rearrangement joins TRBV7-2 to TRBJ1-1; D not resolved. The CDR3 is made up of 15 amino acids. Trimming took off 1 base at V and 6 bases at J, with 15 bases between the two ends. Per the germline V gene, CDR1 is SGHTA and CDR2 is FQGNSA. The CDR3 reads CASSLGGGGRPEAFF. CDR3 in DNA: TGTGCCAGCAGCTTAGGCGGTGGAGGGAGGCCTGAAGCTTTCTTT.

The V gene is TRBV30, the J gene TRBJ1-3; D might be TRBD1 (5 bases). Trimming shortened V by 0 bases and J by 1 base, and 10 bases separated the two germline ends. This CDR3 comprises 15 residues. In germline, CDR1 is GTSNPN, CDR2 SVGIG (reference sequence). The CDR3 DNA is TGTGCCTGGAGTGTTTTAGGGGCATCTGGAAACACCATATATTTT. Amino acid sequence: CAWSVLGASGNTIYF.

The chain uses TRBV5-4 and TRBJ2-6; 8 bases map to TRBD1. CDR1 and CDR2 from the germline V gene are SGHNT and YYREEE (reference sequence). CDR3 size: 18 residues. Trimming took 1 base from V and 1 from J; bases not matched to a gene: 7. The CDR3 coding sequence is TGTGCCAGCAGCTTGCCGCCGGGACAGGAGTCTGGGGCCAACGTCCTGACTTTC. It is translated as CASSLPPGQESGANVLTF.

This clone appeared once. The genes are TRBV5-1 and TRBJ1-2, with unresolved D. V was clipped by 0 bases and J by 0 bases, with 6 bases between them. This CDR3 comprises 14 residues. Germline CDR1 is SGHRS and CDR2 is YFSETQ. Here the CDR3 reads CASSLDTANYGYTF. CDR3 bases: TGCGCCAGCAGCTTGGACACCGCTAACTATGGCTACACCTTC.

The chain links TRBV18 to TRBJ2-7; 10 bases align to TRBD2. Trimming removed 2 bases from V and 5 bases from J; junction bases left unmatched: 0. This CDR3 has 13 residues. Germline V gene sequence: CDR1 KGHSH, CDR2 LQKENI. The DNA for the CDR3 is TGTGCCAGCTCACCAGGGACTAGCGACGAGCAGTACTTC. Its protein product is CASSPGTSDEQYF.

The chain combines TRBV30 with TRBJ1-5; 8 nucleotides align to TRBD1. The V and J ends lost 5 bases and 0 bases, in that order; junction bases with no gene match: 12. Germline V CDR1 and CDR2: GTSNPN, SVGIG (reference sequence). This CDR3 is 17 amino acids long. The CDR3 DNA follows: TGTGCCTGGGGCAGGGGGCCCCTTCGGGATAGCAATCAGCCCCAGCATTTT. Amino acid sequence: CAWGRGPLRDSNQPQHF.

The J gene is TRBJ2-7, the V gene TRBV18, with D maybe TRBD2 (6 bases). The CDR3 is 14 residues long. Trimming cost V 3 bases and J 6 bases, with 15 bases left between them. Germline-derived CDR1 and CDR2 are KGHSH and LQKENI. CDR3 sequence reads: CASSPLSGDSEQYF. The CDR3 DNA reads as TGTGCCAGCTCACCCCTTAGCGGAGATTCCGAGCAGTACTTC. The complete variable domain, with remaining parts taken from reference TRBV18 and TRBJ2-7, reads NAGVMQNPRHLVRRRGQEARLRCSPMKGHSHVYWYRQLPEEGLKFMVYLQKENIIDESGMPKERFSAEFPKEGPSILRIQQVVRGDSAAYFCASSPLSGDSEQYFGPGTRLTVT.

The V and J genes are TRBV30 and TRBJ1-3; D not certain. This CDR3 region has 13 residues. Germline V lookup: CDR1 GTSNPN, CDR2 SVGIG (reference sequence). V was cut by 0 bases and J by 9 bases, with 12 bases left in between. The CDR3 DNA reads TGTGCCTGGAGTGTTGGCGGGGATGGCACCATATATTTT. Residues: CAWSVGGDGTIYF.

The chain employs TRBV5-5 and TRBJ1-3; D is possibly TRBD1 (6 bases). This CDR3 comprises 16 residues. CDR1 and CDR2 (germline): SGHKS, YYEKEE (reference sequence). V lost 3 bases to trimming and J lost 0 bases, with 13 bases between them. The CDR3 DNA is TGTGCCAGCAGCTCTTATGTAGGGGGCTCTGGAAACACCATATATTTT. It specifies CASSSYVGGSGNTIYF.

On this clone itself: At one end, the junction sequence differs from germline, possibly due to a read error. The chain has TRBV5-1 and TRBJ1-5; a possible D gene is TRBD1 (5 bases). CDR1 and CDR2 from the germline V gene are SGHRS and YFSETQ. The CDR3 runs to 15 residues. This chain's CDR3 is CASSLGPLPNQPQHF. The CDR3 nucleotides read TGCGCCAGCAGTTTGGGGCCCTTACCTAATCAGCCCCAGCATTTT.